These T cell receptor beta chains were read from a single sample in a study of Graves' ophthalmopathy and Graves' hyperthyroidism. Using its own MiXCR run on the multiplex PCR reads, TCRdb lists one record per CDR3 protein. There are about 380,000 distinct CDR3 sequences in the sample; roughly 15% occur only once, and roughly 7% lies in the top ten. The sample comprised peripheral blood. The receptors were gathered from a woman aged 18-29 years with stable Graves' hyperthyroidism. Each CDR3 is given with its conserved first and last residue. D genes are given only for firm matches. The size field is filled for only some rows; it gives once, few, many or a size class.

j_gene: TRBJ2-3
v_gene: TRBV6-1
abundance: NA
d_gene: NA
CDR3aa: CASSPGRTSTDTQYF
CDR3nt: TGTGCCAGCAGCCCTGGGCGGACTAGCACAGATACGCAGTATTTT

j_gene: TRBJ2-7
v_gene: TRBV2
abundance: many
d_gene: TRBD1
CDR3aa: CASSEWTGGPSYEQYF
CDR3nt: TGTGCCAGCAGTGAATGGACAGGGGGCCCCTCCTACGAGCAGTACTTC

j_gene: TRBJ1-1
v_gene: TRBV20-1
abundance: few
d_gene: NA
CDR3aa: CSASGRAGSTEAFF
CDR3nt: TGCAGTGCTAGTGGTCGCGCAGGGAGCACTGAAGCTTTCTTT

j_gene: TRBJ2-7
v_gene: TRBV7-2
abundance: many
d_gene: TRBD1
CDR3aa: CASKGTGIYEQYF
CDR3nt: TGTGCCAGCAAAGGGACAGGGATCTACGAGCAGTACTTC

j_gene: TRBJ1-1
v_gene: TRBV6-2/TRBV6-3
abundance: many
d_gene: TRBD1
CDR3aa: CASSYQGANTEAFF
CDR3nt: TGTGCCAGCAGTTACCAGGGGGCGAACACTGAAGCTTTCTTT

j_gene: TRBJ1-2
v_gene: TRBV12-3/TRBV12-4
abundance: NA
d_gene: NA
CDR3aa: CASSLGAQGYTF
CDR3nt: TGTGCCAGCAGCCTCGGAGCCCAGGGCTACACCTTC

j_gene: TRBJ2-5
v_gene: TRBV7-9
abundance: many
d_gene: NA
CDR3aa: CASSLDQGPRETQYF
CDR3nt: TGTGCCAGCAGCTTAGACCAGGGCCCTAGAGAGACCCAGTACTTC

j_gene: TRBJ2-5
v_gene: TRBV12-3/TRBV12-4
abundance: many
d_gene: TRBD1
CDR3aa: CASSNTGTGLETQYF
CDR3nt: TGTGCCAGCAGTAATACCGGGACAGGACTAGAGACCCAGTACTTC

j_gene: TRBJ1-5
v_gene: TRBV10-3
abundance: NA
d_gene: TRBD1
CDR3aa: CAISEGTGGGNQPQHF
CDR3nt: TGTGCCATCAGTGAGGGGACAGGTGGAGGCAATCAGCCCCAGCATTTT

j_gene: TRBJ2-7
v_gene: TRBV19
abundance: many
d_gene: TRBD1
CDR3aa: CASSSRGQGRYEQYF
CDR3nt: TGTGCCAGTAGTTCCCGGGGACAGGGGAGGTACGAGCAGTACTTC

j_gene: TRBJ2-2
v_gene: TRBV6-2/TRBV6-3
abundance: many
d_gene: NA
CDR3aa: CASRGRGPNTGELFF
CDR3nt: TGTGCCAGCAGGGGGCGGGGGCCGAACACCGGGGAGCTGTTTTTT

j_gene: TRBJ2-1
v_gene: TRBV13
abundance: NA
d_gene: NA
CDR3aa: CASSLRRGQAQFF
CDR3nt: TGTGCCAGCAGCTTACGTCGGGGGCAGGCACAGTTCTTC

j_gene: TRBJ1-2
v_gene: TRBV7-2
abundance: NA
d_gene: TRBD1
CDR3aa: CARSTGVLYGYTF
CDR3nt: TGTGCCAGGAGCACAGGGGTCCTCTATGGCTACACCTTC

j_gene: TRBJ2-7
v_gene: TRBV19
abundance: few
d_gene: NA
CDR3aa: CASSKGPSYEQYF
CDR3nt: TGTGCCAGTAGTAAAGGGCCATCCTACGAGCAGTACTTC

j_gene: TRBJ1-2
v_gene: TRBV6-2/TRBV6-3
abundance: NA
d_gene: TRBD1
CDR3aa: CASSSGQGLNTF
CDR3nt: TGTGCCAGCTCCTCGGGACAGGGGCTAAACACCTTC

j_gene: TRBJ2-2
v_gene: TRBV6-5
abundance: many
d_gene: TRBD1
CDR3aa: CASSYSTGSVDTGELFF
CDR3nt: TGTGCCAGCAGTTACTCGACAGGGTCTGTGGACACCGGGGAGCTGTTTTTT

j_gene: TRBJ1-6
v_gene: TRBV5-1
abundance: many
d_gene: NA
CDR3aa: CASSSRDGSSPLHF
CDR3nt: TGCGCCAGCAGCTCCCGGGACGGATCGTCACCCCTCCACTTT

j_gene: TRBJ1-2
v_gene: TRBV12-3/TRBV12-4
abundance: many
d_gene: NA
CDR3aa: CASSLAGRGSYGYTF
CDR3nt: TGTGCCAGCAGTTTAGCCGGCAGGGGCTCCTATGGCTACACCTTC

j_gene: TRBJ1-1
v_gene: TRBV5-1
abundance: few
d_gene: NA
CDR3aa: CASSSAAGGGNTEAFF
CDR3nt: TGCGCCAGCAGTTCGGCCGCCGGCGGCGGTAACACTGAAGCTTTCTTT

j_gene: TRBJ1-1
v_gene: TRBV18
abundance: NA
d_gene: NA
CDR3aa: CASSPPPGVLMRNTEAFF
CDR3nt: TGTGCCAGCTCTCCACCACCGGGGGTATTGATGCGGAACACTGAAGCTTTCTTT

j_gene: TRBJ2-7
v_gene: TRBV30
abundance: NA
d_gene: NA
CDR3aa: CAWIVAPYEQYF
CDR3nt: TGTGCCTGGATAGTTGCCCCCTACGAGCAGTACTTC

j_gene: TRBJ1-2
v_gene: TRBV7-2
abundance: NA
d_gene: NA
CDR3aa: CASTPSPNYGYTF
CDR3nt: TGTGCCAGCACCCCGTCACCTAACTATGGCTACACCTTC

j_gene: TRBJ1-1
v_gene: TRBV6-2/TRBV6-3
abundance: many
d_gene: TRBD1
CDR3aa: CASDQGQGLLGTEAFF
CDR3nt: TGTGCCAGCGATCAGGGACAGGGACTATTAGGCACTGAAGCTTTCTTT

j_gene: TRBJ2-7
v_gene: TRBV6-2/TRBV6-3
abundance: many
d_gene: TRBD1
CDR3aa: CASSLRGTANSYEQYF
CDR3nt: TGTGCCAGCAGTTTACGAGGGACAGCTAATTCCTACGAGCAGTACTTC

j_gene: TRBJ2-2
v_gene: TRBV9
abundance: many
d_gene: NA
CDR3aa: CASRAGAVTGELFF
CDR3nt: TGTGCCAGCAGGGCAGGGGCAGTCACCGGGGAGCTGTTTTTT

j_gene: TRBJ2-7
v_gene: TRBV6-2/TRBV6-3
abundance: many
d_gene: NA
CDR3aa: CASSYTGISEQYF
CDR3nt: TGTGCCAGCAGTTACACGGGGATATCCGAGCAGTACTTC

j_gene: TRBJ1-1
v_gene: TRBV7-3
abundance: NA
d_gene: TRBD1
CDR3aa: CASSLDGGTVNTEAFF
CDR3nt: TGTGCCAGCAGCCTCGACGGGGGGACAGTGAACACTGAAGCTTTCTTT